This T cell receptor (beta chain) was found in a study of tumor-infiltrating lymphocytes in primary liver carcinoma. TCR beta cDNA was prepared out of approximately 500 ng total RNA by means of a constant-region primer. The TCR beta library was amplified through three nested multiplex PCR rounds in a modified ARM-PCR procedure. For roughly 11 cycles apiece, the opening two PCR rounds ran with TRBV1-TRBV30 forward primers and a C-beta reverse primer. TCRdb analysed the multiplex PCR reads with MiXCR anew, one entry per CDR3 protein. Of fewer than 400,000 distinct CDR3 sequences in the sample, 55% to 65% were seen once. In regard to this clonotype: The target antigen is unknown. The junction departs from the called germline gene at one end, perhaps through a read error.

General observations from the study: Between tumor regions, pairs overlapped more than tumor-adjacent and tumor-blood pairs did.

This CDR3 comprises 15 residues. CDR1 SGHNT and CDR2 YYREEE come from the germline V gene (reference sequence). The blood RNA (from unsorted whole blood) was obtained, and germline DNA was also extracted. The sample was peripheral blood. V and J are TRBV5-4 and TRBJ2-7, with no clear D. This TCR was sampled from a man aged 40-49 years with primary liver carcinoma and hepatitis B virus infection. The CDR3 DNA sequence: TGTGCCAGCAACTTGTTCGATGGCCCCTCCTACGAGCAGTACTTC. It codes for CASNLFDGPSYEQYF.